This TCR beta chain was recorded in a study of shared clonotypes between healthy human individuals. Points from the study as a whole: A handful of donors had 4% to 5% of their naive CD4 clonotypes in common.

CDR1 is SEHNR and CDR2 is FQNEAQ in the germline V gene (reference sequence). CDR3 length: 14 amino acids. Trimming took 2 bases from V and 0 from J, leaving 6 bases between them. The authors ran the assay at deep level. TCRdb's copy holds only in-frame clones and misses some; the assay was immunoSEQ multiplex PCR. The table includes about 700,000 clones, approximately 90% detected once. Naive CD8 cells, CD45RO-negative and positively selected for CCR7, excluded terminally differentiated effector memory CD45RA+ cells. About this clone: The antigen remains unidentified.

The chain joins TRBV7-9 to TRBJ2-3; no definite D call. This sequence was found in a man between 25 and 39 years old in good health. The specimen sequenced was naive CD8+ T cells sorted from blood. CDR3 sequence reads: CASSLYPSTDTQYF. Here the CDR3 DNA reads TGTGCCAGCAGCTTATACCCTAGCACAGATACGCAGTATTTT.